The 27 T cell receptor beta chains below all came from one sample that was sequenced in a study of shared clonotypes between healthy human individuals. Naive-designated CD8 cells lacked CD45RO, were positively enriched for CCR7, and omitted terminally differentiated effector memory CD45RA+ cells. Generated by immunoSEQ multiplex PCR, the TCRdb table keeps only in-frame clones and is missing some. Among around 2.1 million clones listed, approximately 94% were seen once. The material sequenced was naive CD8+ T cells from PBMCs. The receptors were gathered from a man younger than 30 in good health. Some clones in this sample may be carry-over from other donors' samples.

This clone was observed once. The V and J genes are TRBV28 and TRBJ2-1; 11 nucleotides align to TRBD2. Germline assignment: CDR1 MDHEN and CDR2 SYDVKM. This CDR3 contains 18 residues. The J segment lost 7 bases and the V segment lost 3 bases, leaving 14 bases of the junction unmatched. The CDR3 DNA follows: TGTGCCAGCAGTTTGTTTATAACTAGCGGGAGTCCTGAGAATGAGCAGTTCTTC. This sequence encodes CASSLFITSGSPENEQFF.

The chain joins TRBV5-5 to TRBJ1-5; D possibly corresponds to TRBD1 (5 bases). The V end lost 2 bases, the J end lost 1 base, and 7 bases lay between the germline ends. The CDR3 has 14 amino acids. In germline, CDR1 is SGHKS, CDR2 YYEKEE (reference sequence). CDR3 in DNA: TGTGCCAGCAGCTTAAGGGACAGCAATCAGCCCCAGCATTTT. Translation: CASSLRDSNQPQHF.

DNA for the CDR3: TGCGCCAGCAGCCAACAGGGGAGGAATGAGCAGTTCTTC. It encodes CASSQQGRNEQFF. V gene TRBV4-1 combines with J gene TRBJ2-1; D possibly matches TRBD1 or TRBD2 (6 bases each). Trimming took off 2 bases at V and 7 bases at J, with 9 bases between the two ends. Germline lookup yields CDR1 MGHRA and CDR2 YSYEKL. The CDR3 is made up of 13 amino acids.

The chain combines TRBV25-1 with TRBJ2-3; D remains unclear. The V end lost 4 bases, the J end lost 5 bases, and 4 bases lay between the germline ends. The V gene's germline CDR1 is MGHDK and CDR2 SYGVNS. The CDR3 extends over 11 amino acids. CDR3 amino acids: CASSAVDTQYF. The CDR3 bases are TGTGCCAGCAGTGCGGTAGATACGCAGTATTTT.

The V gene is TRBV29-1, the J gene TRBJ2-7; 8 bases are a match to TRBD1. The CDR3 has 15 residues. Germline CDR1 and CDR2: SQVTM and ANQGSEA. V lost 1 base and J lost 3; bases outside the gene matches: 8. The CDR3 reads CSVEVGDTGGYEQYF. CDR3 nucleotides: TGCAGCGTTGAAGTGGGCGACACAGGGGGCTACGAGCAGTACTTC.

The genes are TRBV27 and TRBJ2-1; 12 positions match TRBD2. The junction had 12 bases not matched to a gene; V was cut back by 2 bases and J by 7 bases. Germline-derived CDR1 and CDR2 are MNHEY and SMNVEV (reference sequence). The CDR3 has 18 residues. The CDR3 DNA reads TGTGCCAGCAGTTTAACGACTAGCGGGAGCCGTTTCCGGAATGAGCAGTTCTTC. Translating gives CASSLTTSGSRFRNEQFF.

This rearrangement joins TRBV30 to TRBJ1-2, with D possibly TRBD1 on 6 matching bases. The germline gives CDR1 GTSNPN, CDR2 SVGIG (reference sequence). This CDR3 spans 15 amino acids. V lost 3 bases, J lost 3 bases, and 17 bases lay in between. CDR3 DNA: TGTGCCTGGAGCGACATCCGGGACACCCACTATGGCTACACCTTC. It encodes CAWSDIRDTHYGYTF.

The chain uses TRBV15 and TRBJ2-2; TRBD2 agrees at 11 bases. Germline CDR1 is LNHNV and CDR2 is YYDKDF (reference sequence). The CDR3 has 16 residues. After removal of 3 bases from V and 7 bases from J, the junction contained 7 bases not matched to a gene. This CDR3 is CATSRGLAGGDGELFF. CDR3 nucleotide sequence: TGTGCCACCAGCAGGGGCCTAGCGGGAGGAGACGGGGAGCTGTTTTTT. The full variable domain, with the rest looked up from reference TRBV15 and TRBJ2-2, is DAMVIQNPRYQVTQFGKPVTLSCSQTLNHNVMYWYQQKSSQAPKLLFHYYDKDFNNEADTPDNFQSRRPNTSFCFLDIRSPGLGDTAMYLCATSRGLAGGDGELFFGEGSRLTVL.

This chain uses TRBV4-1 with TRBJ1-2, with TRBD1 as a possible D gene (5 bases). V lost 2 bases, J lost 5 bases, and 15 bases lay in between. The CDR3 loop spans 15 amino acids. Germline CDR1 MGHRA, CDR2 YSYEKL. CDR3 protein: CASSQPLGGWYGYTF. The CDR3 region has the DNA TGCGCCAGCAGCCAACCCCTTGGGGGTTGGTATGGCTACACCTTC.

The CDR3 bases are TGTGCCAGCAGTGACTGGGCAGGAAGAGACTATGGCTACACCTTC. This gives the protein CASSDWAGRDYGYTF. The V call is TRBV2, the J call TRBJ1-2; D remains ambiguous. The CDR3 consists of 15 residues. Germline V lookup: CDR1 SNHLY, CDR2 FYNNEI. V shed 3 bases and J shed 3 bases, with 14 bases lying between them.

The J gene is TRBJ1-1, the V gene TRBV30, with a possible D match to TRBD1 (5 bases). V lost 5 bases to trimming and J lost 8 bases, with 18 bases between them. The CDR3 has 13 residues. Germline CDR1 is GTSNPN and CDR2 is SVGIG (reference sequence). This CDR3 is CAWAPLRGVEAFF. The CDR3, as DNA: TGTGCCTGGGCTCCATTGAGAGGGGTAGAAGCTTTCTTT.

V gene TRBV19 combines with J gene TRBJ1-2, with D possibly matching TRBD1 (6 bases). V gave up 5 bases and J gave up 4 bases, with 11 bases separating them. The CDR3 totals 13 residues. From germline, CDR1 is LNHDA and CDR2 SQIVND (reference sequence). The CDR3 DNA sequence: TGTGCCAGTAGTTCGGACAGATTCTATGGCTACACCTTC. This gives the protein CASSSDRFYGYTF. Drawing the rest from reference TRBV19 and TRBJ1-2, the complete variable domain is DGGITQSPKYLFRKEGQNVTLSCEQNLNHDAMYWYRQDPGQGLRLIYYSQIVNDFQKGDIAEGYSVSREKKESFPLTVTSAQKNPTAFYLCASSSDRFYGYTFGSGTRLTVV.

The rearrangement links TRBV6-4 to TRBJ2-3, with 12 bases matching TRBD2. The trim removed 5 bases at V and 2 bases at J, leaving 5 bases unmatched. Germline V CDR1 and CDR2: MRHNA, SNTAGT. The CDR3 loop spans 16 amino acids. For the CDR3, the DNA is TGTGCCAGCAGTCCTCTAGCGGGAGGGGACACAGATACGCAGTATTTT. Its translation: CASSPLAGGDTDTQYF.

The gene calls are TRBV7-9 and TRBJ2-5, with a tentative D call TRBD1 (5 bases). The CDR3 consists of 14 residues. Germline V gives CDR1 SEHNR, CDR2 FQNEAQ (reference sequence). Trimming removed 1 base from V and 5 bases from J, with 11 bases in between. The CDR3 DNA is TGTGCCAGCAGCTTAGAAGGGGTAGGCGAGACCCAGTACTTC. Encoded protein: CASSLEGVGETQYF.

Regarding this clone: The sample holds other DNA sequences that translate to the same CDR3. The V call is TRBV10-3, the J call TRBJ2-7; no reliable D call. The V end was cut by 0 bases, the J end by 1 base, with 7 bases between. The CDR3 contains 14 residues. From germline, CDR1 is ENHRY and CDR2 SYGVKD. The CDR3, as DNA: TGTGCCATCAGTGAGTCCGGCGGTTCCTACGAGCAGTACTTC. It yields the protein CAISESGGSYEQYF.

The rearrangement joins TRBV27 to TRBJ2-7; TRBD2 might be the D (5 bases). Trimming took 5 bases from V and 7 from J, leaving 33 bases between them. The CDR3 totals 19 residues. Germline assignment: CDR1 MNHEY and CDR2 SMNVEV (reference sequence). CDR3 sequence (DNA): TGTGCCAGCAGTCAATTGGTGGGTACAGACCAGATATTAGAGCGGGAGCAGTACTTC. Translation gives CASSQLVGTDQILEREQYF.

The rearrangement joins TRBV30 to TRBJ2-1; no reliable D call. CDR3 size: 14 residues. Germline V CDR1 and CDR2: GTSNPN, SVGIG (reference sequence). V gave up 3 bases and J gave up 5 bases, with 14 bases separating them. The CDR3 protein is CAWSTPRADNEQFF. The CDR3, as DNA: TGTGCCTGGAGCACTCCTAGGGCGGACAATGAGCAGTTCTTC.

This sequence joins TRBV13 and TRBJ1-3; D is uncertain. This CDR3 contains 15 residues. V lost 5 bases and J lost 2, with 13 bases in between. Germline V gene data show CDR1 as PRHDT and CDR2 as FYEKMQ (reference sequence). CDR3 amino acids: CASSIEGIAGNTIYF. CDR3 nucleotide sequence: TGTGCCAGCAGCATCGAAGGGATAGCTGGAAACACCATATATTTT. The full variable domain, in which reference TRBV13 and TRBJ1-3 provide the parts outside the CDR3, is AAGVIQSPRHLIKEKRETATLKCYPIPRHDTVYWYQQGPGQDPQFLISFYEKMQSDKGSIPDRFSAQQFSDYHSELNMSSLELGDSALYFCASSIEGIAGNTIYFGEGSWLTVV.

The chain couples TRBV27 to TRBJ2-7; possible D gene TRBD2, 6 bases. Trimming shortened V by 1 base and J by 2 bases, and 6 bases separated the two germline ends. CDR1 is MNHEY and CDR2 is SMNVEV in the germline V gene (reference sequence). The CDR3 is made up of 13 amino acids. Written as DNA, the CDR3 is TGTGCCAGCAGTTTATGGGGGGCCTACGAGCAGTACTTC. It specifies CASSLWGAYEQYF.

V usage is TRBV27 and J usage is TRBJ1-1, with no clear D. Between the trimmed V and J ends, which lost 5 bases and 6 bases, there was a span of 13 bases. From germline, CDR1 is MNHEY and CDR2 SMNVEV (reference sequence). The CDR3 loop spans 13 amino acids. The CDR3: CASSELGLAEAFF. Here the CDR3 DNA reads TGTGCCAGCAGTGAACTGGGTCTAGCTGAAGCTTTCTTT.

CDR3: CASSPPRGRVNEQYF. CDR3 coding DNA: TGTGCCAGCAGTCCTCCTCGGGGAAGGGTTAACGAGCAGTACTTC. The chain couples TRBV28 to TRBJ2-7, with D perhaps TRBD2 (5 bases). CDR3 length: 15 amino acids. V was shortened by 5 bases and J by 5 bases, with 19 bases between the two germline ends. From germline, CDR1 is MDHEN and CDR2 SYDVKM. The full variable domain, rest sourced from reference TRBV28 and TRBJ2-7, is DVKVTQSSRYLVKRTGEKVFLECVQDMDHENMFWYRQDPGLGLRLIYFSYDVKMKEKGDIPEGYSVSREKKERFSLILESASTNQTSMYLCASSPPRGRVNEQYFGPGTRLTVT.

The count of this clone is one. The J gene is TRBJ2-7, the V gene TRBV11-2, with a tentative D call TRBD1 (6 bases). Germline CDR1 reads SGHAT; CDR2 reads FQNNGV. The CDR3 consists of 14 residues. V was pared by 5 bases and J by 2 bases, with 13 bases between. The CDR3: CASSPRRGAYEQYF. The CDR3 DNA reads TGTGCCAGCAGCCCCCGCAGGGGTGCCTACGAGCAGTACTTC.

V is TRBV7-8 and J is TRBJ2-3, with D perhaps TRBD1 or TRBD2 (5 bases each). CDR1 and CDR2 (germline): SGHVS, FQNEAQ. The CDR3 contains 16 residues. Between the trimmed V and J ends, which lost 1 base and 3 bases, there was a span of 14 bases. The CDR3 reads CASSLGPGSGTDTQYF. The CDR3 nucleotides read TGTGCCAGCAGCTTAGGCCCAGGGAGCGGAACAGATACGCAGTATTTT. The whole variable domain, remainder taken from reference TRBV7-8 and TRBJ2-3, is GAGVSQSPRYKVAKRGQDVALRCDPISGHVSLFWYQQALGQGPEFLTYFQNEAQLDKSGLPSDRFFAERPEGSVSTLKIQRTQQEDSAVYLCASSLGPGSGTDTQYFGPGTRLTVL.

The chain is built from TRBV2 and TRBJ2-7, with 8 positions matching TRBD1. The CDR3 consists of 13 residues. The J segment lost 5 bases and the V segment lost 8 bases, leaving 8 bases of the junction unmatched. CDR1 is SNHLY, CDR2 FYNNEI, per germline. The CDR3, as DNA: TGTGCCAGCTGTTGGACAGGGAAAAACGAGCAGTACTTC. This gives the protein CASCWTGKNEQYF. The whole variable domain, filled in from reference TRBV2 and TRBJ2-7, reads EPEVTQTPSHQVTQMGQEVILRCVPISNHLYFYWYRQILGQKVEFLVSFYNNEISEKSEIFDDQFSVERPDGSNFTLKIRSTKLEDSAMYFCASCWTGKNEQYFGPGTRLTVT.

The CDR3 here is CASSEGLVYEQYF. The CDR3 DNA reads TGTGCCAGCAGTGAAGGTCTAGTCTACGAGCAGTACTTC. The rearrangement links TRBV6-1 to TRBJ2-7; no reliable D call. Germline values: CDR1 MNHNS, CDR2 SASEGT. V lost 1 base to trimming and J lost 3 bases, with 7 bases between them. The CDR3 is 13 residues long.

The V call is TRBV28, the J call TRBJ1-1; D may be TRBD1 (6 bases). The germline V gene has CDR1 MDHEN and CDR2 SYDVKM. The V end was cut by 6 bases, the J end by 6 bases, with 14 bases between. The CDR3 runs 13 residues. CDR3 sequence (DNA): TGTGCCAGCAGCCAACGGGGGACACCTGAAGCTTTCTTT. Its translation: CASSQRGTPEAFF.

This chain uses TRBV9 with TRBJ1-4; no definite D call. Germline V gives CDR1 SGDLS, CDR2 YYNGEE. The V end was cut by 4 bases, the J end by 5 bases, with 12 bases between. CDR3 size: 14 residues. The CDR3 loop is CASSSPGFNEKLFF. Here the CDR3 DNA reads TGTGCCAGCAGCTCTCCGGGATTCAATGAAAAACTGTTTTTT. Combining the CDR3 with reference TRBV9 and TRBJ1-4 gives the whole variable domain DSGVTQTPKHLITATGQRVTLRCSPRSGDLSVYWYQQSLDQGLQFLIQYYNGEERAKGNILERFSAQQFPDLHSELNLSSLELGDSALYFCASSSPGFNEKLFFGSGTQLSVL.